The present T cell receptor beta chain was sequenced within a study of OX40 agonist ivuxolimab in advanced cancers. Study-wide background: Earlier anti-PD-1, anti-PD-L1 or anti-CTLA-4 therapy was permitted; about 44% had received some. Study observations and caveats: Blood T cells, both CD4+ and CD8+, expanded clonally by week 6 at 0.1 to 3.0 mg/kg. Antigen specificity of clonally expanded peripheral T cells was not established.

The ends were cut back, 4 bases at V and 2 bases at J, with 13 bases in the middle. This CDR3 has 14 residues. Looked up from germline, CDR1 is SGHRS and CDR2 is YFSETQ. Note on this clone: Its target is not known.

This table comes from immunoSEQ multiplex PCR, and its TCRdb copy is limited to in-frame clones, with some not included. The sample has 100,000 to 150,000 clones, around 93% seen once. This TCR was recovered from an adult with an advanced solid tumor such as melanoma, head and neck, liver or kidney cancer. Source: CD4+ or CD8+ T cells sorted from blood, taken in a trial of the OX40 agonist ivuxolimab. This chain uses TRBV5-1 with TRBJ2-7; D is perhaps TRBD1 (6 bases). CDR3 nucleotide sequence: TGCGCCAGCAGCCTCCGACAGGACGCCTACGAGCAGTACTTC. This gives the protein CASSLRQDAYEQYF. Full variable domain (outside the CDR3, taken from reference TRBV5-1 and TRBJ2-7): KAGVTQTPRYLIKTRGQQVTLSCSPISGHRSVSWYQQTPGQGLQFLFEYFSETQRNKGNFPGRFSGRQFSNSRSEMNVSTLELGDSALYLCASSLRQDAYEQYFGPGTRLTVT.